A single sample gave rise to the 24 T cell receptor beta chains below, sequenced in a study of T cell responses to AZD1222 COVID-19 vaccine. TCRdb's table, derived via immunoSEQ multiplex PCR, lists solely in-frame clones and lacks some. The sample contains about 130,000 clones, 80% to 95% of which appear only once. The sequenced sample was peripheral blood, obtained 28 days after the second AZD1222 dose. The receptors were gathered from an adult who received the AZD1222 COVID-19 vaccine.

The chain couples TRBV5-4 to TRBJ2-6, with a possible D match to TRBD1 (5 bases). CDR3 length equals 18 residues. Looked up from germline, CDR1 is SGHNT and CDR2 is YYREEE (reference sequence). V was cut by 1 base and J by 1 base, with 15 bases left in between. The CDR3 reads CASSLFRGAESGANVLTF. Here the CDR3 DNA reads TGTGCCAGCAGCTTGTTTCGTGGGGCGGAGTCTGGGGCCAACGTCCTGACTTTC.

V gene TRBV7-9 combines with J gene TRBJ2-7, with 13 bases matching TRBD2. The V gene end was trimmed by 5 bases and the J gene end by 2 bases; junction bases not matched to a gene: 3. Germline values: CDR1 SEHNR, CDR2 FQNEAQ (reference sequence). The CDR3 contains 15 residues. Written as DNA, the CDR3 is TGTGCCAGCAGCCCACTAGCGGGAGGGGCCTACGAGCAGTACTTC. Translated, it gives CASSPLAGGAYEQYF.

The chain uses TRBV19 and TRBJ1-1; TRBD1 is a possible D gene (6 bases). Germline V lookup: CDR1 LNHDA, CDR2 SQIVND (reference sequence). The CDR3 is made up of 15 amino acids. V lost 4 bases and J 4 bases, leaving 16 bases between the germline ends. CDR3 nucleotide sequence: TGTGCCAGTAGTAACCCCACAGGGAGGGTCACTGAAGCTTTCTTT. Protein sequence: CASSNPTGRVTEAFF.

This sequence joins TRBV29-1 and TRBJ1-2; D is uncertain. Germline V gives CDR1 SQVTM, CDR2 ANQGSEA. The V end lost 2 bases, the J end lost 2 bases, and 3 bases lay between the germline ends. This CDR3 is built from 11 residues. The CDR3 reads CSVEQNYGYTF. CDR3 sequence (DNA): TGCAGCGTTGAACAGAACTATGGCTACACCTTC.

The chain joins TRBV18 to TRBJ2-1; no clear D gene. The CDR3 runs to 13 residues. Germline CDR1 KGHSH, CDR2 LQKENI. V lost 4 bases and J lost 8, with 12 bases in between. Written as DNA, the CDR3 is TGTGCCAGCTCACTCCTCCAGAAGCATGAGCAGTTCTTC. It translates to CASSLLQKHEQFF.

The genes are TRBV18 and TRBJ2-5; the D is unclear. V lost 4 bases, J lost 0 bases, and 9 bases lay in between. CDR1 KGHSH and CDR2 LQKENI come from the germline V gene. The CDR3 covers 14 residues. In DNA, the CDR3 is TGTGCCAGCTCACGCTCCTTGGACCAAGAGACCCAGTACTTC. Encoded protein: CASSRSLDQETQYF.

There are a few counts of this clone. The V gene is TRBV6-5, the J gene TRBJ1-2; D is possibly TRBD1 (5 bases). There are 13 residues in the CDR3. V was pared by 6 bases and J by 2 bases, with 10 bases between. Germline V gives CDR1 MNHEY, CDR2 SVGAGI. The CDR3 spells CASSLRQNYGYTF. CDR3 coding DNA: TGTGCCAGCAGCTTAAGACAGAACTATGGCTACACCTTC.

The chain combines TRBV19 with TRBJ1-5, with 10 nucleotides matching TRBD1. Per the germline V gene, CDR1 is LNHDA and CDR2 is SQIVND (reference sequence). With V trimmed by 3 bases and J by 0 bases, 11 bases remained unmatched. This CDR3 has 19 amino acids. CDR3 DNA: TGTGCCAGTAGTATCGGCGACTGGACAGGGGGAAGTAGCAATCAGCCCCAGCATTTT. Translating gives CASSIGDWTGGSSNQPQHF.

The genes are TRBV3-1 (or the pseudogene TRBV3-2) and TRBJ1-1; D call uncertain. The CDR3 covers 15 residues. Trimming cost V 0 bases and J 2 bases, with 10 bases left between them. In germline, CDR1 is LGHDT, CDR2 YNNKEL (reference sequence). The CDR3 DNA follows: TGTGCCAGCAGCCAAGATCTTGCCCTAAACACTGAAGCTTTCTTT. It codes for CASSQDLALNTEAFF.

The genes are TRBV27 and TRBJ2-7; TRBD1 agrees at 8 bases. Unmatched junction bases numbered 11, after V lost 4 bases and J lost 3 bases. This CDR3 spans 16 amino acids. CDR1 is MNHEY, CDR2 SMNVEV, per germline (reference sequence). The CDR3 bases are TGTGCCAGCAGTTCCCCCGGAAACAGGGGGATCTACGAGCAGTACTTC. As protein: CASSSPGNRGIYEQYF.

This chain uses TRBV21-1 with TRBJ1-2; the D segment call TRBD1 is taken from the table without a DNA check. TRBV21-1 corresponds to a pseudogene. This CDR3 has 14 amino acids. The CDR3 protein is CASSAATGEDGYTF. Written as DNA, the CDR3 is TGTGCCAGCAGCGCGGCGACAGGGGAAGATGGCTACACCTTC.

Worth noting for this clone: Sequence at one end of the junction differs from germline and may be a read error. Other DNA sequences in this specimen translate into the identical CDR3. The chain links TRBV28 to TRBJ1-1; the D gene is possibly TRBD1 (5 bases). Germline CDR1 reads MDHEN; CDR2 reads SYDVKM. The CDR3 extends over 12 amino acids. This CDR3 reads CASNLNGGDAFF. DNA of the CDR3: TGTGCCAGCAATTTAAACGGGGGAGATGCTTTCTTT.

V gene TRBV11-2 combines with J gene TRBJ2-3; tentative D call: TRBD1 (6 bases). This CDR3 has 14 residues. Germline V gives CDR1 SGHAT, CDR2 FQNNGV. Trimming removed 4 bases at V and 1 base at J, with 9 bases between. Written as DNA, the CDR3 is TGTGCCAGCAGCTCTGAGGGGGGCACAGATACGCAGTATTTT. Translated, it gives CASSSEGGTDTQYF.

The CDR3 nucleotides read TGTGCCAGCTCACCATACTCGCCTAGCGGGGACTCCTACAATGAGCAGTTCTTC. Translation: CASSPYSPSGDSYNEQFF. V is TRBV18 and J is TRBJ2-1; 9 bases map to TRBD2. J was trimmed by 0 bases and V by 2 bases; bases with no gene match: 8. The CDR3 is 18 amino acids. Germline lookup yields CDR1 KGHSH and CDR2 LQKENI.

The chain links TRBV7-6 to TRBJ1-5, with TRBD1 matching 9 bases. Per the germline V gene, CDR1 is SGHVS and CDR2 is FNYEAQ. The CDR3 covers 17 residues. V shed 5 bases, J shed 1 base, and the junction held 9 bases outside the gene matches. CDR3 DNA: TGTGCCAGCAGCCTTCTTCCAACAGGGGGCAGCAATCAGCCCCAGCATTTT. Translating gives CASSLLPTGGSNQPQHF. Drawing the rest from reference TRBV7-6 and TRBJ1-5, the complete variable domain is GAGVSQSPRYKVTKRGQDVALRCDPISGHVSLYWYRQALGQGPEFLTYFNYEAQQDKSGLPNDRFSAERPEGSISTLTIQRTEQRDSAMYRCASSLLPTGGSNQPQHFGDGTRLSIL.

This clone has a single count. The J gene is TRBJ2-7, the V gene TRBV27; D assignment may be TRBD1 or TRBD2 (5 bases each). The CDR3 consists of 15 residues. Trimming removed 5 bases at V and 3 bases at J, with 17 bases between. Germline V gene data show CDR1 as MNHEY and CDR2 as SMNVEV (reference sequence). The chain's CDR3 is CASSTPGADLYEQYF. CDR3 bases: TGTGCCAGCAGTACCCCCGGGGCAGACCTCTACGAGCAGTACTTC.

CDR3 in DNA: TGTGCCAGCAGCCGAGGGAGAGGGACTGAAGCTTTCTTT. Encoded protein: CASSRGRGTEAFF. This sequence joins TRBV7-2 and TRBJ1-1; D remains ambiguous. Germline-derived CDR1 and CDR2 are SGHTA and FQGNSA. The V and J ends lost 5 bases and 5 bases respectively, with 12 bases between them. The CDR3 covers 13 residues.

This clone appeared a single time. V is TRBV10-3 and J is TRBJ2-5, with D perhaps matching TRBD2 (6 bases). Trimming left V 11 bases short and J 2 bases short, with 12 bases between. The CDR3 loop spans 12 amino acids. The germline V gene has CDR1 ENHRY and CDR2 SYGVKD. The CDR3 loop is CAVPGEQETQYF. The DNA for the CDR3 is TGTGCCGTTCCGGGGGAACAAGAGACCCAGTACTTC.

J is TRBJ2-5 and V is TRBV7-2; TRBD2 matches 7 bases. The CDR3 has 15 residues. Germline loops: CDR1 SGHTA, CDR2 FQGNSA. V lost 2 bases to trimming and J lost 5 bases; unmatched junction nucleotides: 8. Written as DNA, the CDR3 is TGTGCCAGCAGCTTATCCGCGGGAGCGGGGGAGACCCAGTACTTC. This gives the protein CASSLSAGAGETQYF.

In nucleotides, the CDR3 is TGTGCCAGCAGCTTGTCGTTTGGGGATTCACCCCTCCACTTT. This codes for CASSLSFGDSPLHF. The gene calls are TRBV7-9 and TRBJ1-6; D remains unclear. Trimming removed 3 bases at V and 8 bases at J, with 11 bases between. This CDR3 region has 14 residues. The germline CDR1 and CDR2 sequences are SEHNR and FQNEAQ (reference sequence).

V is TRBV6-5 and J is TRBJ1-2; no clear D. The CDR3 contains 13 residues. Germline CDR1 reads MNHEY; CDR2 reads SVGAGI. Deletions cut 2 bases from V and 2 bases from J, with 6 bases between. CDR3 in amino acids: CASSYDPNYGYTF. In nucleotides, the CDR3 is TGTGCCAGCAGTTACGACCCCAACTATGGCTACACCTTC.

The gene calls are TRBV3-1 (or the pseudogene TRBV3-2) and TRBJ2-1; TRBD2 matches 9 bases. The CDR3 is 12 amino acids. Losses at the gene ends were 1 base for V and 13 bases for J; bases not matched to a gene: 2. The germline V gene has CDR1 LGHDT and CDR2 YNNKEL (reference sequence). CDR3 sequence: CASSQGLADQFF. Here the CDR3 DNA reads TGTGCCAGCAGCCAAGGACTAGCGGACCAGTTCTTC.

The CDR3 nucleotides read TGTGCCACCAGCAGAGGGGGAGCTAGCGGCTATGGCTACACCTTC. Its translation: CATSRGGASGYGYTF. V and J are TRBV15 and TRBJ1-2; D gene uncertain. V was shortened by 1 base and J by 4 bases, with 13 bases between the two germline ends. Germline V gene data show CDR1 as LNHNV and CDR2 as YYDKDF (reference sequence). The CDR3 runs 15 residues.

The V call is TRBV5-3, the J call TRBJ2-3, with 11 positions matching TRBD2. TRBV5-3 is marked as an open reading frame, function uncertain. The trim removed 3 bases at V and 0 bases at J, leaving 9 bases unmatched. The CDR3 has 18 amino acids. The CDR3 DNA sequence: TGTGCCAGAAGCTGCCTAGCGGGGGGAGCGACCAGCACAGATACGCAGTATTTT. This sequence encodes CARSCLAGGATSTDTQYF.